This T cell receptor beta chain was retrieved from a study of cytomegalovirus exposure and HLA in healthy donors. The study's findings and limits: Donor immune exposure was known only as CMV serostatus.

CDR3 length equals 16 residues. Germline V gives CDR1 SEHNR, CDR2 FQNEAQ (reference sequence). Trimming at V came to 3 bases and at J to 0 bases, leaving 8 bases not matched to a gene. This PCR relied on a set of 60 Vbeta primers and 13 Jbeta primers. Produced via immunoSEQ multiplex PCR; TCRdb's table is partial and in-frame only. The sample lists nearly 110,000 clones; more than 65% were seen once. With regard to this clone: The target antigen is unknown.

This receptor was obtained from a man aged 25 to 40 in good health and CMV-seronegative. This chain uses TRBV7-9 with TRBJ2-7; 7 positions match TRBD2. What was sequenced was PBMCs. CDR3 amino acids: CASSFLRGSISYEQYF. The CDR3 DNA reads as TGTGCCAGCAGCTTTTTGCGGGGGAGCATCTCCTACGAGCAGTACTTC.